This T cell receptor (beta chain) was identified in a study of T cell repertoires in ileal Crohn's disease. As for the study in general: Surgery for a complication: stricturing in around 60%, penetrating in 39%.

Study-wide points: Active smokers at surgery had more clonal expansions than non-smokers. Sorted CD8 T cells held more high-frequency clones than CD4.

The count of this clone is one. Its antigen is not known. The table came from immunoSEQ multiplex PCR; TCRdb's copy has only in-frame clones and leaves some out. The sample carries about 7,200 clones, around 70% recorded once. Time point noted: neoterminal ileum biopsy at postoperative endoscopy, about 6 months after surgery. This TCR was sampled from an adult with Crohn's disease. Sequences were obtained from ileal tissue.

The CDR3 bases are TGTGCCAGCAGGGCACTAGCGTCGAACACCGGGGAGCTGTTTTTT. Protein product: CASRALASNTGELFF. This rearrangement joins TRBV6-6 to TRBJ2-2; 7 nucleotides agree with TRBD2. The J segment lost 0 bases and the V segment lost 6 bases, leaving 4 bases of the junction unmatched. From germline, CDR1 is MNHNY and CDR2 SVGAGI (reference sequence). CDR3 length: 15 amino acids.